This is a list of T cell receptor beta chains from one sample in a study of post-analysis software for immune sequencing data. In TCRdb, the PCR reads were re-called with MiXCR into one record per CDR3 protein. The data hold about 810,000 distinct CDR3 sequences, with roughly half observed a single time. Sequencing used blood. These receptors all come from a girl aged 10-17 years with multiple sclerosis. Each CDR3 is given with its conserved first and last residue. The order of the fields is V gene, J gene, CDR3 protein.

TRBV20-1,TRBJ2-1,CSARDLTVYNEQFF
TRBV12-3/TRBV12-4,TRBJ2-1,CASSLMLAGGNSYNEQFF
TRBV5-5,TRBJ2-6,CAASQGRPGANVLTF
TRBV3-1,TRBJ2-7,CASSQVPGTYEQYF
TRBV4-2,TRBJ2-3,CASSPAGAITDTQYF
TRBV6-6,TRBJ1-2,CASTGGRAEGYTF
TRBV5-1,TRBJ2-7,CASSLDGVPYEQYF
TRBV7-2,TRBJ2-7,CASSVRDRGYYEQYF
TRBV27,TRBJ2-7,CASSQRTDYEQYF
TRBV12-3/TRBV12-4,NA,CASSLDGRTQGEQYF
TRBV5-1,TRBJ2-7,CASSSGSQREQYF
TRBV20-1,TRBJ1-5,CSAAWTEGQPQHF
TRBV20-1,TRBJ1-2,CSAPQDSNYGYTF
TRBV9,TRBJ2-6,CASSVLVGPGVSGANVLTF
TRBV5-5,TRBJ1-2,CASRLTGYTVYGYTF
TRBV29-1,TRBJ2-1,CSVQQVLLDNEQFF
TRBV29-1,TRBJ1-1,CSVEQTGITEAFF
TRBV7-9,TRBJ1-1,CASSSRGVTEEAFF
TRBV10-3,TRBJ2-7,CANSESITYEQYF
TRBV6-5,TRBJ2-6,CASSYDGTTNSGANVLTF
TRBV3-1,TRBJ2-3,CASSGGVSTDTQYF
TRBV2,TRBJ1-1,CASRETGGNTEAFF
TRBV29-1,TRBJ2-1,CSVTAGGVYNEQFF
TRBV12-3/TRBV12-4,TRBJ1-5,CASGLHLGGQPQHF
TRBV20-1,TRBJ2-1,CSAFDGRDEQFF
TRBV10-3,TRBJ2-3,CAISERRRANLDTQYF
TRBV29-1,TRBJ2-6,CSVGGTGTSGANVLTF
TRBV29-1,TRBJ2-7,CSVGRSGYEQYF
TRBV9,TRBJ2-3,CASSVGGRTDTQYF
TRBV5-1,TRBJ2-6,CASSDPSGANVLTF
TRBV27,TRBJ1-1,CASSLTQGMNTEAFF
TRBV4-2,TRBJ1-5,CASSQTDSNQPQHF
TRBV11-1,TRBJ2-4,CASSLQRTGRPSDHGQYF
TRBV5-1,TRBJ2-1,CASSWTMMRGADNEQFF
TRBV29-1,TRBJ2-3,CSAPFSATDTQYF
TRBV20-1,TRBJ1-6,CSAQTGNNSPLHF
TRBV9,TRBJ1-1,CASSVAGDGTAAAFF
TRBV5-1,TRBJ2-7,CASSLPDSEQYF
TRBV20-1,TRBJ1-2,CSAREGADTQSIYGYTF
TRBV20-1,TRBJ2-5,CSASTTYETQYF
TRBV3-1,TRBJ2-4,CASSQVPGLGTKNIQYF
TRBV19,TRBJ2-1,CASSIARGGYNEQFF
TRBV20-1,TRBJ1-2,CSATSEGGSYGYTF
TRBV4-1,TRBJ2-1,CASSQDPGNYNEQFF
TRBV29-1,TRBJ1-2,CSVEDRGQGYGYTF
TRBV29-1,TRBJ1-5,CSVRVSGGNQPQHF
TRBV4-2,TRBJ2-1,CASSLDLGTFPSGQFF
TRBV4-1,NA,CASSQGIQGTDIQYF
TRBV20-1,TRBJ2-1,CGGLAGDNEQFF
TRBV6-5,TRBJ1-2,CASRLGGSGYTF
TRBV3-1,TRBJ1-2,CASSRSGGTNYGYTF